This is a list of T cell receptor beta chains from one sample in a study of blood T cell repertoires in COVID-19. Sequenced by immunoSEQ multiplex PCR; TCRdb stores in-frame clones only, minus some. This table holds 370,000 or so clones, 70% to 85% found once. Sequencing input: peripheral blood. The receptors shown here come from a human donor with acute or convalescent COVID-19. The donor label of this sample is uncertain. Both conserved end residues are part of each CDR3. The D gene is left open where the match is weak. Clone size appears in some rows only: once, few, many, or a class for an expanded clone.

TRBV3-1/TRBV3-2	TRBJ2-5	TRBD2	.	TGTGCCAGCAGCCCAACTACTGGGAGGGGGACCCAGTACTTC	CASSPTTGRGTQYF
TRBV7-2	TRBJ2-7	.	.	TGTGCCAGCAGCTCCCAGGGCTACGAGCAGTACTTC	CASSSQGYEQYF
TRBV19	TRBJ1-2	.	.	TGTGCCAGTAGTATGACCGGGAACTATGGCTACACCTTC	CASSMTGNYGYTF
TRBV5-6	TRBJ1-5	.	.	TGTGCCAGCAGCTCTGGGAGGGGGGTAAATCAGCCCCAGCATTTT	CASSSGRGVNQPQHF
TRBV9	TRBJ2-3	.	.	TGTGCCAGCAGCGTAGTCCCGGACTTACATACAGATACGCAGTATTTT	CASSVVPDLHTDTQYF
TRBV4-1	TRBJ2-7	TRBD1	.	TGCGCCAGCACCCCGGGACAGGGTTACGAGCAGTACTTC	CASTPGQGYEQYF
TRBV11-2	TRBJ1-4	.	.	TGTGCCAGCAGCTTATGGCAGGGAGGGGAAAAACTGTTTTTT	CASSLWQGGEKLFF
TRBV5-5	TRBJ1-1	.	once	TGTGCCAGCAGCTTGGAAGAGGCTCCGAACACTGAAGCTTTCTTT	CASSLEEAPNTEAFF
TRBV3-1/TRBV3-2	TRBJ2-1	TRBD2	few	TGTGCCAGCAGCCCCGGACTAGCGGGAGGGGTGGAATACAATGAGCAGTTCTTC	CASSPGLAGGVEYNEQFF
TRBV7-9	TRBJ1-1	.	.	TGTGCCAGCAGCTTCGAGCAGAACACTGAAGCTTTCTTT	CASSFEQNTEAFF
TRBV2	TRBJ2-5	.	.	TGTGCCAGCAGTGAATCGTGGACCCAGTACTTC	CASSESWTQYF
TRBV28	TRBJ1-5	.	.	TGTGCCAGCAGTTTATTAAGCCTGTCAAATCAGCCCCAGCATTTT	CASSLLSLSNQPQHF
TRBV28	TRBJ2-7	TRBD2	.	TGTGCCAGCAGCCTTCACGGGGGGGTTGGAAAGGACGACGAGCAGTACTTC	CASSLHGGVGKDDEQYF
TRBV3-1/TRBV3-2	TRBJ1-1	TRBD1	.	TGTGCCAGCAGCCAAACGGACAGGGGGCGGAAGGGCAGGACTGAAGCTTTCTTT	CASSQTDRGRKGRTEAFF
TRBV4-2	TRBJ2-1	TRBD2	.	TGTGCCAGCAGCCAAGATTGGGGGGAGGGCCCGGGGAATGAGCAGTTCTTC	CASSQDWGEGPGNEQFF
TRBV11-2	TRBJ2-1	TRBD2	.	TGTGCCAGCAGCTCCAGACTAGCGGGGAGGGATGAGCAGTTCTTC	CASSSRLAGRDEQFF
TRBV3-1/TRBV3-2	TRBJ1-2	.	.	TGTGCCAGCAGCCAAGTTAAGCAAGATGGCTACACCTTC	CASSQVKQDGYTF
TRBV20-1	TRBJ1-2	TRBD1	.	TGCAGTGGGGGGACAGGGAATGGCTACACCTTC	CSGGTGNGYTF
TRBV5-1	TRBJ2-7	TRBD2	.	TGCGCCAGCAACAGCGGGACCTCCTACGAGCAGTACTTC	CASNSGTSYEQYF
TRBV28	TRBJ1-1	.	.	TGTGCCAGCAGTTTACCCTCCATCGCGCGTGGCACTGAAGCTTTCTTT	CASSLPSIARGTEAFF
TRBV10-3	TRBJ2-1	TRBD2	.	TGTGCCATCAGTGAGCCCGGACTAGCGGGGGACTACAATGAGCAGTTCTTC	CAISEPGLAGDYNEQFF
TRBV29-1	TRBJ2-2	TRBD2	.	TGCAGCGTTACGGGGACTAGCGGGCTCGGGGGCGGGGAGCTGTTTTTT	CSVTGTSGLGGGELFF
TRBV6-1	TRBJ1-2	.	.	TGTGCCAGCAGTGAAATGGGGACTGACTATGGCTACACCTTC	CASSEMGTDYGYTF
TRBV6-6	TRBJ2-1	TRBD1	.	TGTGCCAGCAGTCCCCGGACAGGGCAACGCAATGAGCAGTTCTTC	CASSPRTGQRNEQFF
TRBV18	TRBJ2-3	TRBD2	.	TGTGCCAGCTCACCCGGACTAGCGGGACCAGATACGCAGTATTTT	CASSPGLAGPDTQYF
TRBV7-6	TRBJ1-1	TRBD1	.	TGTGCCAGCAGCTTAACAGGGGGCGCACTGAACACTGAAGCTTTCTTT	CASSLTGGALNTEAFF
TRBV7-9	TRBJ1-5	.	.	TGTGCCAGCAGCTTATCCTTAAGCAATCAGCCCCAGCATTTT	CASSLSLSNQPQHF
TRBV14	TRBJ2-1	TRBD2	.	TGTGCCAGCAGCCAAGGGATACTAGCGGGGGGGGTCGATGAGCAGTTCTTC	CASSQGILAGGVDEQFF
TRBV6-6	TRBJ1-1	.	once	TGTGCCAGCAGTTACCCCTCTGGGCAGCTTCACACTGAAGCTTTCTTT	CASSYPSGQLHTEAFF
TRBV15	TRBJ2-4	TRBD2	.	TGTGCCACCAGCAGAGTCCAGCGGGGGCTCTCCAAAAACATTCAGTACTTC	CATSRVQRGLSKNIQYF
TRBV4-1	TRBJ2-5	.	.	TGCGCCAGCAGCCAACCGTCGGGTCTAGGCCAAGAGACCCAGTACTTC	CASSQPSGLGQETQYF
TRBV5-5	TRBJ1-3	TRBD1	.	TGTGCCAGCAGTTGGGACAGGGCCTCTGGAAACACCATATATTTT	CASSWDRASGNTIYF
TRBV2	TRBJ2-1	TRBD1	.	TGTGCCAGCAGTGAATATCTGGGACAGGGAAGGAATGAGCAGTTCTTC	CASSEYLGQGRNEQFF
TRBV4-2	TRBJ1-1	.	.	TGTGCCAGCAGCAGCCGGGACACCATGAACACTGAAGCTTTCTTT	CASSSRDTMNTEAFF
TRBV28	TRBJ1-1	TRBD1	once	TGTGCCAGCACTACCCGACAGGGGTGGCGACACACTGAAGCTTTCTTT	CASTTRQGWRHTEAFF
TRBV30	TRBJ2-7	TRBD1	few	TGTGCCTGGAGTGTACACGACAGGGCCTACGAGCAGTACTTC	CAWSVHDRAYEQYF
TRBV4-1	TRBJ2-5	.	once	TGCGCCAGCAGCCAATCTGGAGGAGAAGAGACCCAGTACTTC	CASSQSGGEETQYF
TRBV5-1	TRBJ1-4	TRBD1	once	TGCGCCAGCAGCTTGGTCGGGACAGGGGAAGAAAAACTGTTTTTT	CASSLVGTGEEKLFF
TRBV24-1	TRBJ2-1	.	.	TGTGCCTCCTCCCAGGGGGGTTCCTACAATGAGCAGTTCTTC	CASSQGGSYNEQFF
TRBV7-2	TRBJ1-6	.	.	TGTGCCGGCAGCTTATGGGGGGGCTCCTATAATTCACCCCTCCACTTT	CAGSLWGGSYNSPLHF
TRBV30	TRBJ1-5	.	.	TGTGCCTGGAGTGTACCCCCGGTCTATAGCAATCAGCCCCAGCATTTT	CAWSVPPVYSNQPQHF
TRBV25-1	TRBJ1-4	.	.	TGTGCCAGCAGTGAAATGGGGGCGGATGAAAAACTGTTTTTT	CASSEMGADEKLFF
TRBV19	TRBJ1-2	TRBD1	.	TGTGCCAGTAGTATTCTGGACAGGTTAAACTATGGCTACACCTTC	CASSILDRLNYGYTF
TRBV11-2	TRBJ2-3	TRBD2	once	TGTGCCAGCAGCACAACTAGCGCAATCACAGATACGCAGTATTTT	CASSTTSAITDTQYF
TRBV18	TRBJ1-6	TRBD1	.	TGTGCCAGCTCAATCGGACAGGCAAATTCACCCCTCCACTTT	CASSIGQANSPLHF
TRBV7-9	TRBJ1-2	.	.	TGTGCCAGCAGCCGAGGGAGGCAGCGAAACTATGGCTACACCTTC	CASSRGRQRNYGYTF
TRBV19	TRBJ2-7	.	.	TGTGCCAGTAGTATTGAGGCAGGGGTATCCTACGAGCAGTACTTC	CASSIEAGVSYEQYF
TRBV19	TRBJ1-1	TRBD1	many	TGTGCCAGCTACAGGGGATCCCGGAATGCTGAAGCTTTCTTT	CASYRGSRNAEAFF
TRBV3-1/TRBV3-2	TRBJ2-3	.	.	TGTGCCAGCAGCCAGGGGCCAGATACGCAGTATTTT	CASSQGPDTQYF
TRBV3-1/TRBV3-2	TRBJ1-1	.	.	TGTGCCAGCAGCCCACAGGGATGGAAAAATGAAGCTTTCTTT	CASSPQGWKNEAFF
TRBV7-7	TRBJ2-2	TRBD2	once	TGTGCCAGCAGCCCTACGGGACTAGCTTACGGGGAGCTGTTTTTT	CASSPTGLAYGELFF
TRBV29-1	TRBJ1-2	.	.	TGCAGCGTTGTGTTAACGGCTGGTCGGGAGAATAGTAAGGGCTATGGCTACACCTTC	CSVVLTAGRENSKGYGYTF
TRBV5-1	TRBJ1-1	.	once	TGCGCCAGCAGCTTGGCCAGGGTGGCGGCTGAAGCTTTCTTT	CASSLARVAAEAFF
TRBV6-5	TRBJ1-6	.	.	TGTGCCAGCAGTTACGGGGGGGTTGCACCCCTCCACTTT	CASSYGGVAPLHF
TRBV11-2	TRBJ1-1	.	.	TGTGCCAGCAGCTATACAGGGCATGACACTGAAGCTTTCTTT	CASSYTGHDTEAFF
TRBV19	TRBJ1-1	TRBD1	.	TGTGCCAGTAGTATAGCAGGGGGTTGGACTGAAGCTTTCTTT	CASSIAGGWTEAFF
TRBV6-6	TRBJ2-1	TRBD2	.	TGTGCCAGCAGTCGGGGGACTAGCGGGAGGGCCGTCAATGAGCAGTTCTTC	CASSRGTSGRAVNEQFF